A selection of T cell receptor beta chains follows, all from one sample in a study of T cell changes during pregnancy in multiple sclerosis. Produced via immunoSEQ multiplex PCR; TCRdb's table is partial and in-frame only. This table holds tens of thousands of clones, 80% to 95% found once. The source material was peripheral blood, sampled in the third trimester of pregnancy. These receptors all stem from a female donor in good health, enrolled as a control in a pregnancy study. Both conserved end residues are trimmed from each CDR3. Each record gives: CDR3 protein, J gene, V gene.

CDR3aa: ASSLTTDTEAF
j_gene: TRBJ1-1
v_gene: TRBV19

CDR3aa: ASSSGQVLNEKLF
j_gene: TRBJ1-4
v_gene: TRBV19

CDR3aa: ASSPSGSGNEQF
j_gene: TRBJ2-1
v_gene: TRBV28

CDR3aa: ASSFTALGGGELF
j_gene: TRBJ2-2
v_gene: TRBV7-2

CDR3aa: ASAPSGGLAGARSGELF
j_gene: TRBJ2-2
v_gene: TRBV12-5

CDR3aa: ASSLGTSGYNEQF
j_gene: TRBJ2-1
v_gene: TRBV7-9

CDR3aa: ASSTRTGSWSEQY
j_gene: TRBJ2-7
v_gene: TRBV6-5

CDR3aa: ASSSLTGIAGGLGYEQY
j_gene: TRBJ2-7
v_gene: TRBV28

CDR3aa: ASSHQQGRGTDTQY
j_gene: TRBJ2-3
v_gene: TRBV4-2

CDR3aa: ASSATLAGGDNEQF
j_gene: TRBJ2-1
v_gene: TRBV9

CDR3aa: ASSGESSGRVSGTQY
j_gene: TRBJ2-5
v_gene: TRBV25-1

CDR3aa: ASSPHSGSNQPQH
j_gene: TRBJ1-5
v_gene: TRBV27

CDR3aa: ASSLTSGRATYEQY
j_gene: TRBJ2-7
v_gene: TRBV7-2

CDR3aa: ATSRGRAGGFGELF
j_gene: TRBJ2-2
v_gene: TRBV15

CDR3aa: ASSSLASGGRTGELF
j_gene: TRBJ2-2
v_gene: TRBV7-8

CDR3aa: ASSRQGDHEQY
j_gene: TRBJ2-7
v_gene: TRBV7-6

CDR3aa: ASSPFAGTVTEAF
j_gene: TRBJ1-1
v_gene: TRBV6-6

CDR3aa: ASSLPQTGWENYGYT
j_gene: TRBJ1-2
v_gene: TRBV4-1

CDR3aa: ASSPATDPGEKLF
j_gene: TRBJ1-4
v_gene: TRBV18

CDR3aa: ASSFGLNEQF
j_gene: TRBJ2-1
v_gene: TRBV7-8

CDR3aa: AWTPGGTGREEAF
j_gene: TRBJ1-1
v_gene: TRBV30

CDR3aa: ASSREGQAGYTIY
j_gene: TRBJ1-3
v_gene: TRBV4-1

CDR3aa: ASITGRCFNYGYT
j_gene: TRBJ1-2
v_gene: TRBV21-1

CDR3aa: ASSESGSVGHNEQF
j_gene: TRBJ2-1
v_gene: TRBV6-4

CDR3aa: ASSQGALAGYEQY
j_gene: TRBJ2-7
v_gene: TRBV4-1

CDR3aa: AWTSGSYNEQF
j_gene: TRBJ2-1
v_gene: TRBV30

CDR3aa: AWGQTQETQY
j_gene: TRBJ2-5
v_gene: TRBV30

CDR3aa: AWSFRETQY
j_gene: TRBJ2-5
v_gene: TRBV30

CDR3aa: ASSRTRQGWDSPLH
j_gene: TRBJ1-6
v_gene: TRBV5-8

CDR3aa: ASSLMGQGFGGEKLF
j_gene: TRBJ1-4
v_gene: TRBV7-2

CDR3aa: ASSWMTGAGNTEAF
j_gene: TRBJ1-1
v_gene: TRBV7-2

CDR3aa: ASSIAGGPYEQY
j_gene: TRBJ2-7
v_gene: TRBV19

CDR3aa: ASSLAAGGRTDTQY
j_gene: TRBJ2-3
v_gene: TRBV5-1

CDR3aa: ASSPGEATTEAF
j_gene: TRBJ1-1
v_gene: TRBV7-6

CDR3aa: ASSTGTGNTEAF
j_gene: TRBJ1-1
v_gene: TRBV2

CDR3aa: ASSSQAGTGELF
j_gene: TRBJ2-2
v_gene: TRBV11-2

CDR3aa: AWRWGGPNTEAF
j_gene: TRBJ1-1
v_gene: TRBV30

CDR3aa: ASSRTGAHQPQH
j_gene: TRBJ1-5
v_gene: TRBV27

CDR3aa: ASSMTSGSGETQY
j_gene: TRBJ2-5
v_gene: TRBV7-2

CDR3aa: ASGLAYDTSSYNEQF
j_gene: TRBJ2-1
v_gene: TRBV12-5

CDR3aa: ASSQKKSIGTDAYEQY
j_gene: TRBJ2-7
v_gene: TRBV4-1

CDR3aa: ASSRGGELF
j_gene: TRBJ2-2
v_gene: TRBV11-3

CDR3aa: ASSPGGDQETQY
j_gene: TRBJ2-5
v_gene: TRBV4-3

CDR3aa: AWTTGEQY
j_gene: TRBJ2-7
v_gene: TRBV30

CDR3aa: SARVGPGKF
j_gene: TRBJ2-1
v_gene: TRBV20-1

CDR3aa: ASSGSGTGFLDYGYT
j_gene: TRBJ1-2
v_gene: TRBV9

CDR3aa: ASSASGTGGWEQF
j_gene: TRBJ2-1
v_gene: TRBV28

CDR3aa: ATSRVSEQF
j_gene: TRBJ2-1
v_gene: TRBV15

CDR3aa: ASSPSGRISYEQY
j_gene: TRBJ2-7
v_gene: TRBV7-9

CDR3aa: ASSVDRVDNEQF
j_gene: TRBJ2-1
v_gene: TRBV10-1

CDR3aa: ASSWERGEQF
j_gene: TRBJ2-1
v_gene: TRBV5-1

CDR3aa: ASRQGDTRTEAF
j_gene: TRBJ1-1
v_gene: TRBV6-1